These T cell receptor beta chains were read from a single sample in a study of identical twins. Using its own MiXCR run on the 5' RACE reads, TCRdb lists one record per CDR3 protein. The table records roughly 570,000 distinct CDR3 sequences, 7.5% to 10% of them present only once. In addition, the sample was reused for a study of yellow fever vaccine responses in identical twins.

The sequencing sample was made of PBMCs. The origin of the receptors is a woman aged 18 to 35 in good health. Both conserved end residues are part of each CDR3. The D gene is left open where the match is weak. Size is stated for part of the rows, as once, few or many counts, or as a class when the clone is expanded.

v_gene	abundance	d_gene	j_gene	CDR3nt	CDR3aa
TRBV6-5	-	TRBD2	TRBJ2-4	TGTGCCAGCAGTTACCCTACTAGCGGGGGAGTCATTCAGTACTTC	CASSYPTSGGVIQYF
TRBV30	few	-	TRBJ1-6	TGTGCCTGGAGTCTTGTTCGGGGACGTCGACTCCACTTT	CAWSLVRGRRLHF
TRBV7-2	few	-	TRBJ2-6	TGTGCCAGCAGCCAGGGGGGGACGGGAGGGGCCAACGTCCTGACTTTC	CASSQGGTGGANVLTF
TRBV20-1	many	-	TRBJ2-7	TGCAGTGCTAAGGAGGGCTCCTACGAGCAGTACTTC	CSAKEGSYEQYF
TRBV2	-	TRBD1	TRBJ1-5	TGTGCCAGCAGTGTCGGGACAGCGAACAATCAGCCCCAGCATTTT	CASSVGTANNQPQHF
TRBV4-2	-	-	TRBJ2-3	TGTGCCAGCAGCCAAGTTTACGATACGCAGTATTTT	CASSQVYDTQYF
TRBV11-2	many	-	TRBJ2-5	TGTGCCAGCAGCTTAGGACGGTACCAAGAGACCCAGTACTTC	CASSLGRYQETQYF
TRBV5-6	-	-	TRBJ2-2	TGTGCCAGCAGCTTTATACTGGCCGAGCCCACCGGGGAGCTGTTTTTT	CASSFILAEPTGELFF
TRBV7-2	many	TRBD1	TRBJ1-1	TGTGCCAGCAGCTTAGTAGCAGGGGGGGAAGCTTTCTTT	CASSLVAGGEAFF
TRBV29-1	-	TRBD2	TRBJ2-2	TGCAGCGTACGGAGCGGGGTGAACACCGGGGAGCTGTTTTTT	CSVRSGVNTGELFF
TRBV12-3/TRBV12-4	-	TRBD2	TRBJ2-3	TGTGCCAGCAGTTTGGATCCCGCTAGCGGGAGTTGGATAGATACGCAGTATTTT	CASSLDPASGSWIDTQYF
TRBV5-6	many	-	TRBJ2-5	TGTGCCAGCAGCCGGCGGCGCGTCCAAGAGACCCAGTACTTC	CASSRRRVQETQYF
TRBV10-2	many	TRBD1	TRBJ2-1	TGCGCCAGCAGAGTAACCGGGACAGGGGCCAATGAGCAGTTCTTC	CASRVTGTGANEQFF
TRBV12-3/TRBV12-4	few	-	TRBJ1-5	TGTGCCAGCAGCCACTCAGGGAGAGGTACGGACCAGCCCCAGCATTTT	CASSHSGRGTDQPQHF
TRBV3-1	many	TRBD1	TRBJ1-5	TGTGCCAGCAGCGTTAACAGGGGGGTGGGACAGCCCCAGCATTTT	CASSVNRGVGQPQHF
TRBV7-8	many	-	TRBJ1-2	TGTGCCAGCAGCCGCATGAGTCACGAATATGGCTACACCTTC	CASSRMSHEYGYTF
TRBV2	few	TRBD2	TRBJ2-2	TGTGCCAGCAGTGACTGGGTAGCGGGAGCCGGGGAGCTGTTTTTT	CASSDWVAGAGELFF
TRBV6-1	few	TRBD2	TRBJ2-1	TGTGCCAGCAGAAGGCGACGGACTAGCGGGATATACAATGAGCAGTTCTTC	CASRRRRTSGIYNEQFF
TRBV30	-	-	TRBJ2-5	TGTGCCTGGAGTGCGGGGGACGGGGAGACCCAGTACTTC	CAWSAGDGETQYF
TRBV18	-	-	TRBJ2-7	TGTGCCAGCTCACCGGGCCCTTCAAGAGAGCAGTACTTC	CASSPGPSREQYF
TRBV29-1	-	TRBD1	TRBJ2-7	TGCAGCGTAAGAAAGGACAGGGTTAGCGAGCAGTACTTC	CSVRKDRVSEQYF
TRBV27	few	-	TRBJ2-1	TGTGCCAGCAGTCTATCTAGCCCGACCCCTCGCAATGAGCAGTTCTTC	CASSLSSPTPRNEQFF
TRBV5-6	many	-	TRBJ2-7	TGTGCCAGCAGCTTCCGGACGGCCCCGGCCTACGAGCAGTACTTC	CASSFRTAPAYEQYF
TRBV3-1	many	TRBD2	TRBJ2-1	TGTGCCAGCAGCCCTGCCGGGACTAGCGGGTACAATGAGCAGTTCTTC	CASSPAGTSGYNEQFF
TRBV12-3/TRBV12-4	many	TRBD2	TRBJ2-7	TGTGCCAGCAGTTACGGACTAGCGGGGGGGACTTCCTACGAGCAGTACTTC	CASSYGLAGGTSYEQYF
TRBV7-9	-	TRBD1	TRBJ2-7	TGTGCCAGCAGCGACGGTGTACAGGGGCATCACGAGCAGTACTTC	CASSDGVQGHHEQYF
TRBV12-3/TRBV12-4	many	TRBD1	TRBJ2-7	TGTGCCACCGCACGGGACAGGCGGGGTGGCGAGCAGTACTTC	CATARDRRGGEQYF
TRBV24-1	-	-	TRBJ2-3	TGTGCCACCAGTGATGCCCAGGGTTCCGATACGCAGTATTTT	CATSDAQGSDTQYF
TRBV11-2	many	-	TRBJ2-7	TGTGCCAGCACCGAAGGTATACACTCCTACGAGCAGTACTTC	CASTEGIHSYEQYF
TRBV2	-	TRBD1	TRBJ2-7	TGTGCCAGCAGCCCTCGGACAGGCCAAGACGAGCAGTACTTC	CASSPRTGQDEQYF
TRBV6-5	many	TRBD1	TRBJ2-7	TGTGCCAGCAGTTATCCCAATCCAACCGGGACAGACTTCTACGAGCAGTACTTC	CASSYPNPTGTDFYEQYF
TRBV6-2/TRBV6-3	few	-	TRBJ1-4	TGTGCCAGAAGACGAATTCACAGGGATCCTAATGAAAAACTGTTTTTT	CARRRIHRDPNEKLFF
TRBV6-1	many	-	TRBJ1-2	TGTGCCAGGAGCAACAGGGTTCGGGGCTATGGCTACACCTTC	CARSNRVRGYGYTF
TRBV5-1	many	TRBD2	TRBJ2-1	TGCGCCAGCAGCTTGGTTCCCCAGCGGGGGGGCTCCAATGAGCAGTTCTTC	CASSLVPQRGGSNEQFF
TRBV28	many	TRBD1	TRBJ2-1	TGTGCCAGCAGTCCACGGACAGGGAACAATGAGCAGTTCTTC	CASSPRTGNNEQFF
TRBV27	few	TRBD1	TRBJ2-3	TGTGCCAGCAGTTTAAGGGACAGGGGCCCTCAGGGCGGAGATACGCAGTATTTT	CASSLRDRGPQGGDTQYF
TRBV7-2	few	-	TRBJ1-1	TGTGCCAGCAGCGAAGCGACCTTGAACACTGAAGCTTTCTTT	CASSEATLNTEAFF
TRBV7-2	-	-	TRBJ2-7	TGTGCCAGCAGCCACCGGAGGATAGCGGACTACTACGAGCAGTACTTC	CASSHRRIADYYEQYF
TRBV28	few	TRBD2	TRBJ2-7	TGTGCCAGCAGTTTACCCTCTAGTGGCGGGGGGCTTTTGGCCGAGCAGTACTTC	CASSLPSSGGGLLAEQYF
TRBV5-1	-	-	TRBJ2-3	TGCGCCAGCAGTCTGGCGGGGGCGTTTACAGATACGCAGTATTTT	CASSLAGAFTDTQYF
TRBV28	-	-	TRBJ1-5	TGTGCCAGCAGTTTGCCTAGCAATCAGCCCCAGCATTTT	CASSLPSNQPQHF
TRBV7-9	-	-	TRBJ2-3	TGTGCCAGCAGCTTAACATCGACGACTATCACAGATACGCAGTATTTT	CASSLTSTTITDTQYF
TRBV5-1	many	-	TRBJ2-7	TGCGCCAGCAGCTTGCCCTCCTACGAGCAGTACTTC	CASSLPSYEQYF
TRBV27	many	-	TRBJ2-5	TGTGCCAGCAGTCCCAGGGGTGAGGAGACCCAGTACTTC	CASSPRGEETQYF
TRBV23-1	few	-	TRBJ2-1	TGCGCCAGCAACCGAGGGGGGGTTAATGAGCAGTTCTTC	CASNRGGVNEQFF
TRBV12-3/TRBV12-4	few	TRBD1	TRBJ2-1	TGTGCCAGCAGTGGTCGGGACAGAGCTGACAATGAGCAGTTCTTC	CASSGRDRADNEQFF
TRBV4-2	-	TRBD1	TRBJ1-2	TGTGCCAGCAGCCAAGATTATGACAGGGGCAATGGCTACACCTTC	CASSQDYDRGNGYTF
TRBV4-2	few	-	TRBJ2-3	TGTGCCAGCAGCCAAGCCCCTCCGGGGCAGGACTATCCCTCAGATACGCAGTATTTT	CASSQAPPGQDYPSDTQYF
TRBV30	-	-	TRBJ2-1	TGTGCCTGGAGTGAGGACAGCTACAATGAGCAGTTCTTC	CAWSEDSYNEQFF
TRBV5-1	-	-	TRBJ2-5	TGCGCCAGCAGCTTGGGGGCTAAAAAAGAGACCCAGTACTTC	CASSLGAKKETQYF
TRBV12-3/TRBV12-4	many	TRBD1	TRBJ1-2	TGTGCCAGCAGCTACGGGACAGGAGATGGCTACACCTTC	CASSYGTGDGYTF
TRBV25-1	-	-	TRBJ1-1	TGTGCCAGCAGTGAATTAGGAAACACTGAAGCTTTCTTT	CASSELGNTEAFF